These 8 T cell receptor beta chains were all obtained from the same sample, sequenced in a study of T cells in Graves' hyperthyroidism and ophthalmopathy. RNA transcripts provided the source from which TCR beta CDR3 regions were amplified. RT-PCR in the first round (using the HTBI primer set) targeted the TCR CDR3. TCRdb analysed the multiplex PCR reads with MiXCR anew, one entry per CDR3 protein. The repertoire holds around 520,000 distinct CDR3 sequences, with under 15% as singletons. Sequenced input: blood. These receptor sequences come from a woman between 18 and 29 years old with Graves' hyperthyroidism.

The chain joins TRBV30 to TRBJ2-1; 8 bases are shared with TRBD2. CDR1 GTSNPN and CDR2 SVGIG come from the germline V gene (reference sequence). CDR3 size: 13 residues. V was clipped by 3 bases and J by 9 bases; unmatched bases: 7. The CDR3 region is CAWRTHSGIEQFF. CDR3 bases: TGTGCCTGGAGGACCCATAGCGGGATTGAGCAGTTCTTC.

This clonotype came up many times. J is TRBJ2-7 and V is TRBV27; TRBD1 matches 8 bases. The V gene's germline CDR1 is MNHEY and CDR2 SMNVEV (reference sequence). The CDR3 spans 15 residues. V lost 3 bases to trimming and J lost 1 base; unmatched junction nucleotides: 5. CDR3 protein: CASSFRDRLSYEQYF. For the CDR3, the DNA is TGTGCCAGCAGTTTCCGGGACAGGTTATCCTACGAGCAGTACTTC.

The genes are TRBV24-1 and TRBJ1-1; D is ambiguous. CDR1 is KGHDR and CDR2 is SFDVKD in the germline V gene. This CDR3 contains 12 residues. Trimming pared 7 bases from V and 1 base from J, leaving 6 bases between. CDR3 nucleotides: TGTGCCACCAGGGGCCAGAACACTGAAGCTTTCTTT. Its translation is CATRGQNTEAFF.

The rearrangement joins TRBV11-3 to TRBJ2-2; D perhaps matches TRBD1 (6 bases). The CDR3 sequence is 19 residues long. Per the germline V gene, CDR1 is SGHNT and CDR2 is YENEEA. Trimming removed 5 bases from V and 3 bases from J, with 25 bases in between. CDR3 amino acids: CASSLSTAQLGGDTGELFF. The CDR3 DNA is TGTGCCAGCAGCCTCTCCACCGCCCAGCTAGGGGGTGACACCGGGGAGCTGTTTTTT.

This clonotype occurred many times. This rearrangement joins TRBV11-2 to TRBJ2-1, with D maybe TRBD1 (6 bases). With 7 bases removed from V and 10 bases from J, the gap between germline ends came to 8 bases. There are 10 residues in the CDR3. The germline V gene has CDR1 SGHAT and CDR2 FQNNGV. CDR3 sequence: CASNGQEQFF. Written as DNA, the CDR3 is TGTGCCAGCAACGGACAGGAGCAGTTCTTC.

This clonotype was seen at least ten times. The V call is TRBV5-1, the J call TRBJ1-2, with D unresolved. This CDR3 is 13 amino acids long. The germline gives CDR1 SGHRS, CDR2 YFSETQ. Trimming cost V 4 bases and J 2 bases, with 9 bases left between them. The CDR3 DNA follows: TGCGCCAGCAGCGCGGACGCAAACTATGGCTACACCTTC. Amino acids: CASSADANYGYTF.

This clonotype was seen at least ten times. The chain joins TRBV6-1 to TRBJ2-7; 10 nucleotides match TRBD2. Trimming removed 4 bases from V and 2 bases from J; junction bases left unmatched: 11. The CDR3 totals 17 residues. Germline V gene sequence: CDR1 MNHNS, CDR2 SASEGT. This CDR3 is CASSGVLAGESPYEQYF. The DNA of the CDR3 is TGTGCCAGCAGTGGGGTCCTAGCGGGAGAGAGTCCCTACGAGCAGTACTTC.

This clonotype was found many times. This CDR3 is CASSLSGARSGYTF. DNA of the CDR3: TGTGCCAGCAGCTTATCCGGGGCTCGGTCTGGCTACACCTTC. The V and J genes are TRBV7-9 and TRBJ1-2; maybe TRBD1 (5 bases). The germline gives CDR1 SEHNR, CDR2 FQNEAQ (reference sequence). V lost 2 bases, J lost 7 bases, and 14 bases lay in between. This CDR3 comprises 14 residues.